Below, 14 T cell receptor beta chains from the same sample are listed, as sequenced in a study of cytotoxic CD8 clonotypes in ibrutinib-treated CLL. TCRdb's copy holds only in-frame clones and misses some; the assay was immunoSEQ multiplex PCR. The table lists 150,000 to 200,000 clones, roughly 72% of them singletons. Specimen: PBMCs, collected after 24 months of ibrutinib treatment. Receptors were obtained from a human donor with chronic lymphocytic leukemia.

The chain joins TRBV4-3 to TRBJ1-4; D is perhaps TRBD1 (6 bases). The CDR3 consists of 17 residues. The V and J ends lost 3 bases and 5 bases respectively, with 19 bases between them. The germline gives CDR1 LGHNA, CDR2 YSLEER. The CDR3 DNA sequence: TGCGCCAGCAGCCACTCCCCACGTACAGGGAGAAATGAAAAACTGTTTTTT. The encoded protein is CASSHSPRTGRNEKLFF.

CDR3 DNA sequence: TGTGCCAGCAGTGTTAGTATACCGGGACAGCTAATCTCTGGAAACACCATATATTTT. Translating it yields CASSVSIPGQLISGNTIYF. V is TRBV2 and J is TRBJ1-3; 7 nucleotides agree with TRBD1. J lost 0 bases, V lost 4 bases, and 15 bases had no gene match. CDR1 is SNHLY, CDR2 FYNNEI, per germline. CDR3 size: 19 residues.

The chain recombines TRBV5-1 with TRBJ2-2; D may be TRBD1 (6 bases). CDR1 SGHRS and CDR2 YFSETQ come from the germline V gene. V lost 2 bases to trimming and J lost 5 bases, with 10 bases between them. The CDR3 covers 14 residues. DNA of the CDR3: TGCGCCAGCAGCTTCAGGGGAGATACCGGGGAGCTGTTTTTT. Residues: CASSFRGDTGELFF.

The chain combines TRBV5-8 with TRBJ1-2; D unresolved. Trimming took 0 bases from V and 4 from J, leaving 19 bases between them. The CDR3 length is 17 residues. The germline V gene encodes CDR1 SGHTS and CDR2 YDEGEE. CDR3 DNA sequence: TGTGCCAGCAGCTTGGCCACCGACCATTTGAGGGCCTATGGCTACACCTTC. This encodes CASSLATDHLRAYGYTF. Combining the CDR3 with reference TRBV5-8 and TRBJ1-2 gives the whole variable domain EAGVTQSPTHLIKTRGQQATLRCSPISGHTSVYWYQQALGLGLQFLLWYDEGEERNRGNFPPRFSGRQFPNYSSELNVNALELEDSALYLCASSLATDHLRAYGYTFGSGTRLTVV.

The J gene is TRBJ1-3, the V gene TRBV4-1; TRBD1 aligns across 9 bases. The CDR3 runs 15 residues. J lost 7 bases, V lost 5 bases, and 9 bases had no gene match. CDR1 and CDR2 from the germline V gene are MGHRA and YSYEKL. This chain's CDR3 is CASSITGGSYNTIYF. The CDR3 DNA reads TGCGCCAGCAGCATTACAGGGGGCTCTTACAACACCATATATTTT.

The rearrangement joins TRBV5-1 to TRBJ2-7; D might be TRBD1 or TRBD2, each matching 6 bases. This CDR3 contains 15 residues. The germline V gene encodes CDR1 SGHRS and CDR2 YFSETQ. V lost 4 bases and J 3 bases, leaving 17 bases between the germline ends. The CDR3 coding sequence is TGCGCCAGCAGCCCGGGGGCGGGACGGAACTACGAGCAGTACTTC. Translated: CASSPGAGRNYEQYF.

The chain is built from TRBV10-1 and TRBJ2-4, with 10 nucleotides matching TRBD1. The CDR3 extends over 15 amino acids. V lost 8 bases, J lost 5 bases, and 9 bases stayed unmatched. Germline V CDR1 and CDR2: WNHNN, SYGVQD (reference sequence). In DNA, the CDR3 is TGCGCCAGCGTCGGGACAGGGGCGTCGGAAAACATTCAGTACTTC. Amino acids: CASVGTGASENIQYF.

This chain uses TRBV9 with TRBJ2-3; 9 positions agree with TRBD2. The length of the CDR3 is 16 residues. V trimming: 5 bases; J trimming: 3 bases; junction bases outside the gene matches: 10. Germline loops: CDR1 SGDLS, CDR2 YYNGEE. The CDR3 bases are TGTGCCAGCAGTCCTTCCGGACTAGCGAGTACAGATACGCAGTATTTT. This gives the protein CASSPSGLASTDTQYF.

This clone showed up just a few times. This chain links TRBV6-1 with TRBJ2-2, with D possibly being TRBD1 (6 bases). Germline loops: CDR1 MNHNS, CDR2 SASEGT. V lost 5 bases, J lost 3 bases, and 10 bases lay in between. This CDR3 region has 14 residues. CDR3 bases: TGTGCCAGCAGTTCTTCAGGGGACACCGGGGAGCTGTTTTTT. This translates into CASSSSGDTGELFF.

This clone was detected a few times. The chain joins TRBV20-1 to TRBJ1-2; D remains unclear. Germline lookup yields CDR1 DFQATT and CDR2 SNEGSKA (reference sequence). The CDR3 sequence is 11 residues long. Trimming cost V 1 base and J 5 bases, with 5 bases left between them. CDR3 protein: CSARGIYGYTF. The CDR3 DNA reads as TGCAGTGCTAGAGGAATATATGGCTACACCTTC.

This clone appeared a few times. The rearrangement joins TRBV5-4 to TRBJ2-5; D remains ambiguous. The CDR3 has 11 residues. With 2 bases removed from V and 6 bases from J, the gap between germline ends came to 5 bases. CDR1 and CDR2 (germline): SGHNT, YYREEE (reference sequence). In nucleotides, the CDR3 is TGTGCCAGCAGCTTAGGGAAGACCCAGTACTTC. The encoded protein is CASSLGKTQYF.

This clone is a singleton in its sample. The gene calls are TRBV4-1 and TRBJ2-5; no clear D. Germline V gene lookup returns CDR1 MGHRA and CDR2 YSYEKL. This CDR3 is 14 amino acids long. V was cut by 0 bases and J by 0 bases, with 5 bases left in between. The CDR3 DNA reads as TGCGCCAGCAGCCAAGAGGGTCACCAAGAGACCCAGTACTTC. Translating it yields CASSQEGHQETQYF.

This clone has only a few counts. The rearrangement joins TRBV7-2 to TRBJ2-7; D perhaps matches TRBD2 (5 bases). V gave up 4 bases and J gave up 6 bases, with 16 bases separating them. CDR1 and CDR2 (germline): SGHTA, FQGNSA. The CDR3 spans 14 residues. In DNA form, the CDR3 reads TGTGCCAGCAGCTCCTCAGCCCCCGAGGGCGAGCAGTACTTC. Its protein product is CASSSSAPEGEQYF.

This clone was picked up a small number of times. The chain has TRBV7-8 and TRBJ2-7; 8 bases fit TRBD2. V shed 6 bases, J shed 4 bases, and the junction held 11 bases outside the gene matches. The V gene's germline CDR1 is SGHVS and CDR2 FQNEAQ. This CDR3 has 15 amino acids. CDR3 coding DNA: TGTGCCAGCAGACCCACCGGGACTAGTTGGTACGAGCAGTACTTC. Amino acid sequence: CASRPTGTSWYEQYF.